Included here is one T cell receptor (beta chain) sequence, with context. Assay: immunoSEQ multiplex PCR; the TCRdb copy retains only in-frame clones and omits some. The repertoire has approximately 170,000 clones, about 74% of them found once; the top ten carry approximately 3%. This entry belongs to a study of blood T cell repertoires in COVID-19. The CDR3 is 12 amino acids. The V end lost 6 bases, the J end lost 3 bases, and 8 bases lay between the germline ends. Sequencing was performed on peripheral blood. This TCR was recovered from a woman aged 80 or over with acute or convalescent COVID-19. The V call is TRBV12-3 or TRBV12-4, the J call TRBJ1-2, with D perhaps matching TRBD1 (6 bases). The CDR3, as DNA: TGTGCCAGCAGCCGGACAGACTATGGCTACACCTTC. Translation: CASSRTDYGYTF.